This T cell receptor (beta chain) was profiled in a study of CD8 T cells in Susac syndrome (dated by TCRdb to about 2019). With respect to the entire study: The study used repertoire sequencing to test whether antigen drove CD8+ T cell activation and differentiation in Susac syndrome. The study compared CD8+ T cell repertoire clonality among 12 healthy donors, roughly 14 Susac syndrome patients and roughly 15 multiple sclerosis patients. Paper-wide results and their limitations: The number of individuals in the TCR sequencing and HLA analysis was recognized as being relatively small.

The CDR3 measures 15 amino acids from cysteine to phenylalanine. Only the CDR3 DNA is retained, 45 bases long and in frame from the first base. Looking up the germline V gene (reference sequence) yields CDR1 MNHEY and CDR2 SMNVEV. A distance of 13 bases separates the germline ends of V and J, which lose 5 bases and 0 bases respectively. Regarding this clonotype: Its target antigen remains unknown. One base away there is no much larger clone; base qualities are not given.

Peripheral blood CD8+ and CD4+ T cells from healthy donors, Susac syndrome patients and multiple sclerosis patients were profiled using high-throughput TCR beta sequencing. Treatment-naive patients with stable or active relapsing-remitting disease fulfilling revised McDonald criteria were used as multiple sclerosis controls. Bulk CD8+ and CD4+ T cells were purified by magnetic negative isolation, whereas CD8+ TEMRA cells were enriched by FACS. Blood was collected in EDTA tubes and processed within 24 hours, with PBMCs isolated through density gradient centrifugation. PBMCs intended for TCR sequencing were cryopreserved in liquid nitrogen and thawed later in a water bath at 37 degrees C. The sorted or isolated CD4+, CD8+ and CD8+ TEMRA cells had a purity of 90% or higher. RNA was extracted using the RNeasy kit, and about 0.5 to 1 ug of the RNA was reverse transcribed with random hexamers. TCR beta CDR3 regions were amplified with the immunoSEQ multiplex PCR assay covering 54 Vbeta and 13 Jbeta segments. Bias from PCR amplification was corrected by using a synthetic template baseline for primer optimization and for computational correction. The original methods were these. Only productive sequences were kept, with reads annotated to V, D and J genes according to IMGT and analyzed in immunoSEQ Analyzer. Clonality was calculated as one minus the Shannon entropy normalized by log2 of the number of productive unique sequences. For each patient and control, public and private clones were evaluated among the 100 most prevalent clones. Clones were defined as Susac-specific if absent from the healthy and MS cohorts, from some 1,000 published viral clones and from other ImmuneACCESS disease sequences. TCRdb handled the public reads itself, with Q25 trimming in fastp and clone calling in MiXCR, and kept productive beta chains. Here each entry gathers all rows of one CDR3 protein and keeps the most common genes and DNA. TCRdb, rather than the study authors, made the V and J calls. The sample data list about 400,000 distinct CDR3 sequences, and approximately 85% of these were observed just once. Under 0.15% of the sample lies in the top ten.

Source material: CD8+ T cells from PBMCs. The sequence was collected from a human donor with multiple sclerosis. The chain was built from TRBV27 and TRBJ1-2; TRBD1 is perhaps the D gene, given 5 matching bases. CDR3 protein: CASSSWGLANYGYTF. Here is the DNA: TGTGCCAGCAGTAGTTGGGGACTAGCTAACTATGGCTACACCTTC.